Below are 19 T cell receptor beta chains sequenced from a single sample in a study of T cell responses to AZD1222 COVID-19 vaccine. Sequenced by immunoSEQ multiplex PCR; TCRdb stores in-frame clones only, minus some. The data hold approximately 110,000 clones, with around 82% observed a single time. Here the sequenced sample was peripheral blood, taken on day 0 of AZD1222 vaccination. These receptors originate from an adult in good health.

The chain has TRBV27 and TRBJ1-6; D possibly corresponds to TRBD1 (5 bases). This CDR3 region has 15 residues. V lost 5 bases and J lost 5, with 13 bases in between. CDR1 MNHEY and CDR2 SMNVEV come from the germline V gene (reference sequence). This CDR3 is CASSPWEGDNSPLHF. CDR3 DNA: TGTGCCAGCAGTCCGTGGGAAGGGGATAATTCACCCCTCCACTTT.

J is TRBJ2-7 and V is TRBV6-6; 8 bases map to TRBD1. The germline V gene has CDR1 MNHNY and CDR2 SVGAGI (reference sequence). This CDR3 comprises 14 residues. The V segment lost 3 bases and the J segment 3 bases; nucleotides outside the gene matches: 4. The CDR3 region is CASSYRDRYYEQYF. The CDR3, as DNA: TGTGCCAGCAGTTATCGGGACAGGTACTACGAGCAGTACTTC.

The chain combines TRBV24-1 with TRBJ1-2; D is possibly TRBD1 (5 bases). Germline V gene lookup returns CDR1 KGHDR and CDR2 SFDVKD. CDR3 length equals 14 residues. V was shortened by 2 bases and J by 7 bases, with 13 bases between the two germline ends. CDR3 protein: CATSDWGRGGGYTF. The CDR3 DNA reads as TGTGCCACCAGTGATTGGGGACGGGGCGGTGGCTACACCTTC.

In nucleotides, the CDR3 is TGTGCCAGCAGTTTTCGGGTTCTTCAGCCCCAGCATTTT. Protein: CASSFRVLQPQHF. The gene calls are TRBV28 and TRBJ1-5; D uncertain. Germline CDR1 is MDHEN and CDR2 is SYDVKM. Trimming shortened V by 3 bases and J by 6 bases, and 9 bases separated the two germline ends. This CDR3 region has 13 residues.

J is TRBJ2-1 and V is TRBV4-2, with 10 bases aligning to TRBD2. J gave up 8 bases and V 3 bases, and 7 bases lay outside the gene matches. Germline V gene lookup returns CDR1 LGHNA and CDR2 YNFKEQ. The CDR3 has 15 residues. In DNA, the CDR3 is TGTGCCAGCAGCCACCATTCCGGGACTAGCGATGAGCAGTTCTTC. This sequence encodes CASSHHSGTSDEQFF.

J is TRBJ2-2 and V is TRBV7-2; no definite D call. This CDR3 region has 16 residues. V lost 1 base, J lost 4 bases, and 13 bases lay in between. Germline lookup yields CDR1 SGHTA and CDR2 FQGNSA. The CDR3 reads CASSLGSRAPTGELFF. CDR3 in DNA: TGTGCCAGCAGCTTAGGGTCAAGGGCACCCACCGGGGAGCTGTTTTTT.

This clone was counted a few times. J is TRBJ2-1 and V is TRBV7-9; the D gene is possibly TRBD2 (7 bases). The CDR3 is 18 amino acids. The V gene's germline CDR1 is SEHNR and CDR2 FQNEAQ (reference sequence). The ends were cut back, 5 bases at V and 5 bases at J, with 25 bases in the middle. In nucleotides, the CDR3 is TGTGCCAGCAGCCCCGGAGGTGGCGGGGGCCGTACTAACAATGAGCAGTTCTTC. This codes for CASSPGGGGGRTNNEQFF.

The CDR3 sequence is CASSQDQGRHGYTF. CDR3 DNA sequence: TGTGCCAGCAGCCAAGATCAGGGCAGACATGGCTACACCTTC. The chain recombines TRBV3-1 (or the pseudogene TRBV3-2) with TRBJ1-2, with a possible D match to TRBD1 (5 bases). Germline lookup yields CDR1 LGHDT and CDR2 YNNKEL (reference sequence). The length of the CDR3 is 14 residues. V dropped 0 bases and J dropped 6 bases, with 11 bases sitting between them.

The chain carries TRBV11-3 and TRBJ1-2; D is ambiguous. V was clipped by 0 bases and J by 4 bases, with 9 bases between them. The CDR3 covers 14 residues. Germline assignment: CDR1 SGHNT and CDR2 YENEEA. For the CDR3, the DNA is TGTGCCAGCAGCTTAGATGGTAGGACCTATGGCTACACCTTC. Its protein is CASSLDGRTYGYTF.

CDR3 DNA sequence: TGCGCCAGCAGCCCGCTGCAGGGAAGAAGAAATTCACCCCTCCACTTT. It codes for CASSPLQGRRNSPLHF. The rearrangement uses TRBV5-1 and TRBJ1-6; a possible D gene is TRBD1 (5 bases). The germline gives CDR1 SGHRS, CDR2 YFSETQ. This CDR3 is 16 amino acids long. With 4 bases removed from V and 7 bases from J, the gap between germline ends came to 18 bases.

This clone is a singleton in its sample. The chain is built from TRBV4-1 and TRBJ1-5; 7 positions agree with TRBD1. Germline V CDR1 and CDR2: MGHRA, YSYEKL. The V gene end was trimmed by 1 base and the J gene end by 2 bases; junction bases not matched to a gene: 2. The CDR3 has 15 amino acids. In DNA form, the CDR3 reads TGCGCCAGCAGCCAAGGGGACAGCCGCAATCAGCCCCAGCATTTT. Its translation: CASSQGDSRNQPQHF.

CDR3 sequence (DNA): TGTGCCAGCAGACAGGGGGAGACCCAGTACTTC. It codes for CASRQGETQYF. The V call is TRBV2, the J call TRBJ2-5; 7 nucleotides match TRBD1. Germline lookup yields CDR1 SNHLY and CDR2 FYNNEI. CDR3 length equals 11 residues. V shed 6 bases and J 5 bases; nucleotides not matched to a gene: 0.

The chain joins TRBV3-1 (or the pseudogene TRBV3-2) to TRBJ2-1; 7 bases map to TRBD2. This CDR3 spans 18 amino acids. J lost 2 bases, V lost 2 bases, and 12 bases had no gene match. Germline lookup yields CDR1 LGHDT and CDR2 YNNKEL (reference sequence). CDR3 DNA: TGTGCCAGCAGCCAAAAGGGCTACCGGGACTATCCCTACAATGAGCAGTTCTTC. Protein sequence: CASSQKGYRDYPYNEQFF.

This clone appeared once. The chain couples TRBV11-2 to TRBJ2-3, with TRBD2 identical over 12 bases. Looked up from germline, CDR1 is SGHAT and CDR2 is FQNNGV. Trimming cost V 5 bases and J 7 bases; bases outside gene matches: 13. The CDR3 has 17 residues. In nucleotides, the CDR3 is TGTGCCAGCAGCCCCCCACTAGCGGGGGGTTCTTCAAATACGCAGTATTTT. Its protein is CASSPPLAGGSSNTQYF.

Written as DNA, the CDR3 is TGTGCCAGCAGCCAAGATCCCCCAGGGGAGGCAGATACGCAGTATTTT. It translates to CASSQDPPGEADTQYF. The chain couples TRBV4-2 to TRBJ2-3, with D perhaps TRBD1 or TRBD2 (6 bases each). This CDR3 comprises 16 residues. V was trimmed by 0 bases and J by 4 bases, leaving 14 bases between them. Germline CDR1 LGHNA, CDR2 YNFKEQ.

This chain links TRBV27 with TRBJ2-1; D not certain. Germline values: CDR1 MNHEY, CDR2 SMNVEV (reference sequence). Trimming removed 2 bases at V and 6 bases at J, with 8 bases between. The CDR3 length is 13 residues. This CDR3 is CASSLNSFNEQFF. CDR3 coding DNA: TGTGCCAGCAGTTTAAACAGTTTCAATGAGCAGTTCTTC.

This sequence joins TRBV28 and TRBJ1-6; no clear D. The CDR3 contains 12 residues. The germline CDR1 and CDR2 sequences are MDHEN and SYDVKM. Trimming took off 8 bases at V and 9 bases at J, with 11 bases between the two ends. The CDR3 spells CASREPSSPLHF. DNA of the CDR3: TGTGCCAGCCGGGAACCAAGTTCACCCCTCCACTTT.

J is TRBJ1-1 and V is TRBV11-1; D perhaps matches TRBD1 (6 bases). The V gene lost 5 bases and the J gene lost 1 base, with 8 bases spanning the gap. Germline V lookup: CDR1 SGHAT, CDR2 FQDESV (reference sequence). This CDR3 has 13 amino acids. The CDR3 region has the DNA TGTGCCAGCAGCCTGACAGGGAACACTGAAGCTTTCTTT. Translating gives CASSLTGNTEAFF.

V and J are TRBV2 and TRBJ1-2; TRBD1 aligns across 7 bases. Germline CDR1 is SNHLY and CDR2 is FYNNEI. This CDR3 is 11 amino acids long. V shed 6 bases, J shed 10 bases, and the junction held 5 bases outside the gene matches. The CDR3 DNA follows: TGTGCCAGCAGCTTTGGACAGGCCTACACCTTC. Residues: CASSFGQAYTF. Supplemented by reference TRBV2 and TRBJ1-2, the full variable domain reads EPEVTQTPSHQVTQMGQEVILRCVPISNHLYFYWYRQILGQKVEFLVSFYNNEISEKSEIFDDQFSVERPDGSNFTLKIRSTKLEDSAMYFCASSFGQAYTFGSGTRLTVV.